This T cell receptor (beta chain) appears in the sequencing data of a study of blood T cell repertoires in COVID-19. Study summary: Material from acute and convalescent COVID-19 was sourced from the United States, Italy and Spain. The cDNA or gDNA used as material had been derived from T cells, B-cell-depleted T cells, or PBMCs.

Losses at the gene ends were 8 bases for V and 1 base for J; bases not matched to a gene: 11. CDR1 and CDR2 from the germline V gene are MGHDK and SYGVNS. The CDR3 has 16 residues. As originally analysed: Estimated nucleated cell counts came from reference gene primer amplification. TCRdb's table, derived via immunoSEQ multiplex PCR, lists solely in-frame clones and lacks some. V, J and clone size reflect that table, while D and trimming were determined from the DNA. The sample carries roughly 99,000 clones, less than 90% recorded once. The chain is built from TRBV25-1 and TRBJ1-1; 9 nucleotides align to TRBD1. The clonotype originates from a human donor in a cohort sampled during active COVID-19. The sample consisted of peripheral blood. CDR3 region: CASQGLTGGQNTEAFF. CDR3 in DNA: TGTGCCAGCCAAGGGTTAACAGGGGGCCAGAACACTGAAGCTTTCTTT. The whole variable domain, filled in from reference TRBV25-1 and TRBJ1-1, reads EADIYQTPRYLVIGTGKKITLECSQTMGHDKMYWYQQDPGMELHLIHYSYGVNSTEKGDLSSESTVSRIRTEHFPLTLESARPSHTSQYLCASQGLTGGQNTEAFFGQGTRLTVV.